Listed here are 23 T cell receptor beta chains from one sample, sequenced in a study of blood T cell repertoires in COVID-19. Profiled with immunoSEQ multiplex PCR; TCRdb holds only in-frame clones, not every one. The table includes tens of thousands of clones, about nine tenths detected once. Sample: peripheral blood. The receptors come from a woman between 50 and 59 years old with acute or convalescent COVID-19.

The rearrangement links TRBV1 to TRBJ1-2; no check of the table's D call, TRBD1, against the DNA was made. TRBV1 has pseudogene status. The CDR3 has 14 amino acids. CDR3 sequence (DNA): TGCACCAGCAGCCACCCGGACAGGGGGCACGGCTACACCTTC. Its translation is CTSSHPDRGHGYTF.

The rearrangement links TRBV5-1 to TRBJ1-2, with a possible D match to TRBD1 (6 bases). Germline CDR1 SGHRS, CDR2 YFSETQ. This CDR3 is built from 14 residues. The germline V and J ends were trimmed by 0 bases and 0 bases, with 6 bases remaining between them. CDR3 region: CASSLGDTNYGYTF. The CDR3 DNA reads TGCGCCAGCAGCTTGGGGGACACTAACTATGGCTACACCTTC.

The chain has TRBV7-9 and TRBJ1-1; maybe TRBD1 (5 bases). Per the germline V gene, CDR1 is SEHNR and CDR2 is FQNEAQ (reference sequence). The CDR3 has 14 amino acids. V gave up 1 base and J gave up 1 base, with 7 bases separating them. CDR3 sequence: CASSLGQPNTEAFF. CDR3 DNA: TGTGCCAGCAGCTTAGGACAGCCGAACACTGAAGCTTTCTTT. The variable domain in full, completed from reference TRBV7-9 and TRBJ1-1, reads DTGVSQNPRHKITKRGQNVTFRCDPISEHNRLYWYRQTLGQGPEFLTYFQNEAQLEKSRLLSDRFSAERPKGSFSTLEIQRTEQGDSAMYLCASSLGQPNTEAFFGQGTRLTVV.

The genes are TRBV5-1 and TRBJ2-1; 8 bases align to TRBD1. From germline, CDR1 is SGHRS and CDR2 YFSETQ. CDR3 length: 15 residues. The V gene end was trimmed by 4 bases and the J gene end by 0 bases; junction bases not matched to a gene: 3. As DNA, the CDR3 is TGCGCCAGCAGCGCAACAGGGGGCTCCTACAATGAGCAGTTCTTC. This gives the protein CASSATGGSYNEQFF.

DNA of the CDR3: TGTGCCAGCAGCTTGCCAGGGGTCGGTGATACGCAGTATTTT. This sequence encodes CASSLPGVGDTQYF. The rearrangement uses TRBV5-8 and TRBJ2-3; maybe TRBD1 (6 bases). The CDR3 sequence is 14 residues long. V was cut by 1 base and J by 6 bases, with 12 bases left in between. Germline CDR1 and CDR2: SGHTS and YDEGEE.

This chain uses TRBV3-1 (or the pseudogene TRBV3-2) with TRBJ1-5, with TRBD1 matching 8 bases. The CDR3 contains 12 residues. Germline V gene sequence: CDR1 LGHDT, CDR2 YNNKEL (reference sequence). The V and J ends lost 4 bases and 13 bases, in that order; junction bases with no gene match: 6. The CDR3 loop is CASSRGQGGQHF. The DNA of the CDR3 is TGTGCCAGCAGCCGCGGACAGGGAGGTCAGCATTTT.

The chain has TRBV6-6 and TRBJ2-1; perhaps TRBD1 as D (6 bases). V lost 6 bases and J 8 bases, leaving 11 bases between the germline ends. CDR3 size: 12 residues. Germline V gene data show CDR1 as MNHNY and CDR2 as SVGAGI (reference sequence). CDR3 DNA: TGTGCCAGCAGGGCAGGGGCGGATGAGCAGTTCTTC. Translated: CASRAGADEQFF.

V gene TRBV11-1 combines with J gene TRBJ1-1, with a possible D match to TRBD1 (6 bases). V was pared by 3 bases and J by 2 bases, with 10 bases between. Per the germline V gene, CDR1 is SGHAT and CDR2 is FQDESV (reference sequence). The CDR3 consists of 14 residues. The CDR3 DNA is TGTGCCAGCAGCTTTTCGGACAGTAACACTGAAGCTTTCTTT. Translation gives CASSFSDSNTEAFF.

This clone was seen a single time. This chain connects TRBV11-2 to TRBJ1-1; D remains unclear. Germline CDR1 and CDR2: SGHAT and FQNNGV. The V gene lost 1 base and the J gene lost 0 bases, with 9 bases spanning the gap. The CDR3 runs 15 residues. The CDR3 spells CASSLGGPMNTEAFF. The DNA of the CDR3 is TGTGCCAGCAGCTTAGGTGGGCCAATGAACACTGAAGCTTTCTTT.

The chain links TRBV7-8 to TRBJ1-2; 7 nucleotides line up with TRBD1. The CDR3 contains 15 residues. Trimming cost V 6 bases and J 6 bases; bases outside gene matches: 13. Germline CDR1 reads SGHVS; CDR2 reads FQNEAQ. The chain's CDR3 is CASSLGQAQQHGYTF. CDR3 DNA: TGTGCCAGCAGTCTTGGACAGGCTCAACAACATGGCTACACCTTC.

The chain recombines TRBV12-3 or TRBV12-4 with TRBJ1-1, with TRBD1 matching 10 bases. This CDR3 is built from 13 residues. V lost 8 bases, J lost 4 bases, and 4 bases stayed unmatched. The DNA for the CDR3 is TGTGCCAGCGGATGGACAGGGGGCACTGAAGCTTTCTTT. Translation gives CASGWTGGTEAFF.

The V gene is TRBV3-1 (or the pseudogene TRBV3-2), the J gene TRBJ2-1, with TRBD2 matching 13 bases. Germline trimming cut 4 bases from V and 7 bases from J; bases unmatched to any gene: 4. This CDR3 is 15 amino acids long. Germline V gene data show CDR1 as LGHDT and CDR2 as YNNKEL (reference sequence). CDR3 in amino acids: CASSRGLAGVNEQFF. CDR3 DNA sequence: TGTGCCAGCAGCCGAGGACTAGCGGGGGTAAATGAGCAGTTCTTC.

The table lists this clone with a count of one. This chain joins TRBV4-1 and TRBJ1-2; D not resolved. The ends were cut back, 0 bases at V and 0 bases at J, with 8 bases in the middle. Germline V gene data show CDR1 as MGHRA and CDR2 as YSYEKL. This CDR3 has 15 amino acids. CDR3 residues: CASSQDSRANYGYTF. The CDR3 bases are TGCGCCAGCAGCCAAGATTCGCGGGCTAACTATGGCTACACCTTC.

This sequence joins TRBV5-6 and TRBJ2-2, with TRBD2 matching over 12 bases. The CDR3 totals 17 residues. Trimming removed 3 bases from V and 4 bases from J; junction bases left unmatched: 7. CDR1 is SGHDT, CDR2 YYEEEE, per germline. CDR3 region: CASSWAGLAGLTGELFF. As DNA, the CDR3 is TGTGCCAGCAGCTGGGCGGGACTAGCGGGCCTCACCGGGGAGCTGTTTTTT.

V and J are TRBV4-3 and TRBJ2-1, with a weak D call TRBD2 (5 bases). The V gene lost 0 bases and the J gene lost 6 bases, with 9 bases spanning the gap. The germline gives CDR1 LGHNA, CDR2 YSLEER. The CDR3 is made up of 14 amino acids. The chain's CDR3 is CASSQEAGINEQFF. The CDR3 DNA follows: TGCGCCAGCAGCCAAGAGGCCGGGATCAATGAGCAGTTCTTC.

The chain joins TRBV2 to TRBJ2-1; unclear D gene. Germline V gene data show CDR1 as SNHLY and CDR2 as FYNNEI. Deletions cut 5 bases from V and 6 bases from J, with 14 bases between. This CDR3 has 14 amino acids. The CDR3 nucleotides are TGTGCCAGCAGTTTGTCTAGTCGCGGCAATGAGCAGTTCTTC. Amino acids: CASSLSSRGNEQFF.

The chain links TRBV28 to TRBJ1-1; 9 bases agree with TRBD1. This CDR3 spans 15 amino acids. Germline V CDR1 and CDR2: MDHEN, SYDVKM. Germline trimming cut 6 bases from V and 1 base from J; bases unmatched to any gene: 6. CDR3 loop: CASRYTGGANTEAFF. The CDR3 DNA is TGTGCCAGCAGATATACAGGGGGCGCGAACACTGAAGCTTTCTTT.

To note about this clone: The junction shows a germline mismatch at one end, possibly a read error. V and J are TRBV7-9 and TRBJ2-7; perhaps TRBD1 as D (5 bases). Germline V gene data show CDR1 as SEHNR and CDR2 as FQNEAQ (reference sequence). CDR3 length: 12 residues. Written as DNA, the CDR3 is TGTGCCAGCAGCTTAGAAGGGGTACTCCCCTTCTTC. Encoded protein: CASSLEGVLPFF.

For the CDR3, the DNA is TGCGCCAGCACCTCGGGGAGCGCGAACACTGAAGCTTTCTTT. The encoded protein is CASTSGSANTEAFF. V and J are TRBV5-1 and TRBJ1-1; D is uncertain. Germline V CDR1 and CDR2: SGHRS, YFSETQ. The CDR3 covers 14 residues. Trimming took off 6 bases at V and 1 base at J, with 13 bases between the two ends.

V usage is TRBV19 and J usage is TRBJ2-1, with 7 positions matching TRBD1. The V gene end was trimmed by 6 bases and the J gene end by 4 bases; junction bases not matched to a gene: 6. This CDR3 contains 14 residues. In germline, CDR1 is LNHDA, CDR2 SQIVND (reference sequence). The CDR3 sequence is CASRLDRRYNEQFF. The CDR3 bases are TGTGCCAGTAGGCTGGACAGGAGGTACAATGAGCAGTTCTTC. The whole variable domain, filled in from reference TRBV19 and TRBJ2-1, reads DGGITQSPKYLFRKEGQNVTLSCEQNLNHDAMYWYRQDPGQGLRLIYYSQIVNDFQKGDIAEGYSVSREKKESFPLTVTSAQKNPTAFYLCASRLDRRYNEQFFGPGTRLTVL.

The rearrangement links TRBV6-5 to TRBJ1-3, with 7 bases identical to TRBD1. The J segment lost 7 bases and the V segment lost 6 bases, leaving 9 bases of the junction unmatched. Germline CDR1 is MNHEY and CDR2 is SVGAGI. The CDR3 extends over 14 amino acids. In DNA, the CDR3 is TGTGCCAGCAGACCTCCGGGACAGTCCAACACCATATATTTT. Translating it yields CASRPPGQSNTIYF.

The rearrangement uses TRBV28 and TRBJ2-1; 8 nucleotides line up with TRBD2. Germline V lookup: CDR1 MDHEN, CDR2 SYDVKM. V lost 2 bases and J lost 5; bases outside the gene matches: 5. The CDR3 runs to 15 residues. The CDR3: CASSLGGRSDNEQFF. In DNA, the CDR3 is TGTGCCAGCAGTTTAGGCGGGAGGAGCGACAATGAGCAGTTCTTC. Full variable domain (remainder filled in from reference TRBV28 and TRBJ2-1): DVKVTQSSRYLVKRTGEKVFLECVQDMDHENMFWYRQDPGLGLRLIYFSYDVKMKEKGDIPEGYSVSREKKERFSLILESASTNQTSMYLCASSLGGRSDNEQFFGPGTRLTVL.

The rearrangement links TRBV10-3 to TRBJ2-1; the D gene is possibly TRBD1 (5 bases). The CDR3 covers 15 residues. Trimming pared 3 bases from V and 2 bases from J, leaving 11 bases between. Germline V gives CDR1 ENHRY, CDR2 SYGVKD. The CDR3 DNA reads TGTGCCATCAGTGACTCAGGGCAGCCCTACAATGAGCAGTTCTTC. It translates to CAISDSGQPYNEQFF.